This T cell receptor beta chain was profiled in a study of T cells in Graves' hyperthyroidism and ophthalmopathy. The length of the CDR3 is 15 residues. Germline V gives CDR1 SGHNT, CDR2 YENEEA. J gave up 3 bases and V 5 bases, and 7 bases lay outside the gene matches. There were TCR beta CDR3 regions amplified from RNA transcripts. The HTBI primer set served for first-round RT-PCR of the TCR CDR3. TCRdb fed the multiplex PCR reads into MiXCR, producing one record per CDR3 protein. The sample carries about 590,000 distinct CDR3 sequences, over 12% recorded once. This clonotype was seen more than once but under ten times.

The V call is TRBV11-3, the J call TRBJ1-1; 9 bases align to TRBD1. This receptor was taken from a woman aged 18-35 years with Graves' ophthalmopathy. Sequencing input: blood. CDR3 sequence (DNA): TGTGCCAGCAGCACCCGGGACAGGGTGGACACTGAAGCTTTCTTT. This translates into CASSTRDRVDTEAFF.